One and the same sample provided the 21 T cell receptor beta chains below, sequenced in a study of blood T cell repertoires in COVID-19. Profiled with immunoSEQ multiplex PCR; TCRdb holds only in-frame clones, not every one. This table has under 95,000 clones, roughly 84% appearing once. The sample taken for sequencing was peripheral blood. The receptors here all came from a woman of 80 years or more with acute or convalescent COVID-19.

This clone showed up just once. The chain is built from TRBV5-1 and TRBJ1-1; D unclear. V was trimmed by 5 bases and J by 4 bases, leaving 15 bases between them. The germline V gene encodes CDR1 SGHRS and CDR2 YFSETQ. The CDR3 is 14 residues long. The chain's CDR3 is CASRPSSGGTEAFF. The CDR3 DNA reads TGCGCCAGCAGGCCTTCTAGCGGAGGCACTGAAGCTTTCTTT.

This chain uses TRBV19 with TRBJ2-1, with TRBD2 matching over 7 bases. The germline CDR1 and CDR2 sequences are LNHDA and SQIVND (reference sequence). The CDR3 runs 15 residues. The trim removed 9 bases at V and 6 bases at J, leaving 14 bases unmatched. The DNA of the CDR3 is TGTGCCAGCCCCGACGGGGGGACGGTAGGCAATGAGCAGTTCTTC. Translating it yields CASPDGGTVGNEQFF.

As to this clone: This specimen includes other DNA sequences encoding the same CDR3. The CDR3 DNA reads TGCAGCGTACGACTAGCGGGAGGGCCTGGTGAACAGTTCTTC. This sequence encodes CSVRLAGGPGEQFF. This chain uses TRBV29-1 with TRBJ2-1; 14 positions agree with TRBD2. J lost 13 bases, V lost 6 bases, and 11 bases had no gene match. The germline gives CDR1 SQVTM, CDR2 ANQGSEA. This CDR3 has 14 amino acids.

The chain uses TRBV19 and TRBJ1-2; D is unclear. Germline V gene data show CDR1 as LNHDA and CDR2 as SQIVND (reference sequence). The V end lost 2 bases, the J end lost 4 bases, and 17 bases lay between the germline ends. The CDR3 length is 16 residues. CDR3 amino acids: CASSIPQGGLGYGYTF. For the CDR3, the DNA is TGTGCCAGTAGTATACCCCAAGGAGGGTTGGGCTATGGCTACACCTTC.

V is TRBV5-1 and J is TRBJ1-5, with TRBD1 matching 8 bases. Losses at the gene ends were 4 bases for V and 3 bases for J; bases not matched to a gene: 6. Germline loops: CDR1 SGHRS, CDR2 YFSETQ. This CDR3 is 15 amino acids long. The CDR3 reads CASSRTGSDNQPQHF. Written as DNA, the CDR3 is TGCGCCAGCAGCCGGACAGGGAGCGACAATCAGCCCCAGCATTTT.

The chain uses TRBV4-2 and TRBJ2-1; 9 bases align to TRBD2. CDR3 length: 16 residues. Germline V gene data show CDR1 as LGHNA and CDR2 as YNFKEQ. With 0 bases clipped from V and 6 bases from J, the junction kept 6 bases outside the gene matches. CDR3 DNA: TGTGCCAGCAGCCAAGATGGCGGGGGGGCCTCCAATGAGCAGTTCTTC. Its translation: CASSQDGGGASNEQFF.

This clone has a handful of counts. The rearrangement uses TRBV25-1 and TRBJ1-2; 11 nucleotides align to TRBD1. This CDR3 comprises 16 residues. Germline CDR1 reads MGHDK; CDR2 reads SYGVNS. V trimming: 3 bases; J trimming: 0 bases; junction bases outside the gene matches: 3. The CDR3 region is CASSEGTGGSNYGYTF. The CDR3 DNA follows: TGTGCCAGCAGTGAGGGGACAGGGGGATCTAACTATGGCTACACCTTC.

The chain recombines TRBV5-1 with TRBJ1-4; TRBD1 matches 10 bases. This CDR3 comprises 14 residues. Germline lookup yields CDR1 SGHRS and CDR2 YFSETQ. After removal of 4 bases from V and 8 bases from J, the junction contained 5 bases not matched to a gene. Here the CDR3 reads CASSTGTGVEKLFF. In DNA form, the CDR3 reads TGCGCCAGCAGCACCGGGACAGGGGTCGAAAAACTGTTTTTT.

The chain links TRBV3-1 (or the pseudogene TRBV3-2) to TRBJ2-1; TRBD2 agrees at 13 bases. CDR1 is LGHDT and CDR2 is YNNKEL in the germline V gene (reference sequence). This CDR3 is 16 amino acids long. With V trimmed by 8 bases and J by 5 bases, 9 bases remained unmatched. DNA of the CDR3: TGTGCCAGCGCCCGGACTAGCGGGAGAAGGGACAATGAGCAGTTCTTC. It translates to CASARTSGRRDNEQFF.

V and J are TRBV18 and TRBJ1-2; D gene unclear. The CDR3 sequence is 13 residues long. V was cut by 1 base and J by 6 bases, with 9 bases left in between. CDR1 and CDR2 from the germline V gene are KGHSH and LQKENI. The CDR3 sequence is CASSPRLTDGYTF. The CDR3 region has the DNA TGTGCCAGCTCACCACGCCTTACAGATGGCTACACCTTC.

This chain links TRBV7-2 with TRBJ2-3, with a possible D match to TRBD2 (5 bases). CDR1 SGHTA and CDR2 FQGNSA come from the germline V gene. V was pared by 3 bases and J by 0 bases, with 10 bases between. CDR3 size: 15 residues. CDR3 sequence (DNA): TGTGCCAGCAGCTTGGGCGGGTGGAGCACAGATACGCAGTATTTT. This codes for CASSLGGWSTDTQYF.

This clone was counted between two and nine times. V gene TRBV10-3 combines with J gene TRBJ2-3; 7 nucleotides line up with TRBD1. V was clipped by 11 bases and J by 2 bases; unmatched bases: 16. Germline V gene lookup returns CDR1 ENHRY and CDR2 SYGVKD. This CDR3 has 16 residues. The CDR3 reads CAASNPRDRSTDTQYF. CDR3 in DNA: TGTGCCGCCTCCAACCCTCGGGACAGATCCACAGATACGCAGTATTTT.

This clone came up once. This chain links TRBV6-5 with TRBJ2-7; TRBD1 agrees at 8 bases. Unmatched junction bases numbered 9, after V lost 8 bases and J lost 6 bases. Germline values: CDR1 MNHEY, CDR2 SVGAGI. The CDR3 has 13 amino acids. The CDR3 sequence is CASLDRALFEQYF. CDR3 DNA sequence: TGTGCCAGCCTGGACAGGGCCCTCTTCGAGCAGTACTTC.

The chain joins TRBV5-1 to TRBJ2-1; 10 bases are a match to TRBD2. Germline values: CDR1 SGHRS, CDR2 YFSETQ. J was trimmed by 0 bases and V by 2 bases; bases with no gene match: 8. This CDR3 has 18 residues. In DNA form, the CDR3 reads TGCGCCAGCAGCTTAGGCGGCAGCGGGGGGGCCTCCTACAATGAGCAGTTCTTC. It codes for CASSLGGSGGASYNEQFF.

This chain joins TRBV11-2 and TRBJ2-1, with unresolved D. CDR3 length equals 15 residues. The germline V gene encodes CDR1 SGHAT and CDR2 FQNNGV. V dropped 1 base and J dropped 3 bases, with 10 bases sitting between them. The CDR3 reads CASSLGATIYNEQFF. CDR3 in DNA: TGTGCCAGCAGCTTAGGCGCTACCATCTACAATGAGCAGTTCTTC.

The gene calls are TRBV19 and TRBJ2-7; D gene unclear. Trimming pared 6 bases from V and 3 bases from J, leaving 15 bases between. The germline V gene has CDR1 LNHDA and CDR2 SQIVND (reference sequence). CDR3 length: 14 amino acids. The DNA for the CDR3 is TGTGCCAGTAGGCAGACAAGTACCGGCTACGAGCAGTACTTC. This encodes CASRQTSTGYEQYF.

The rearrangement uses TRBV7-9 and TRBJ2-3; a possible D gene is TRBD2 (5 bases). The CDR3 covers 15 residues. V shed 5 bases and J shed 1 base, with 13 bases lying between them. CDR1 is SEHNR and CDR2 is FQNEAQ in the germline V gene (reference sequence). The chain's CDR3 is CASSRTSPRTDTQYF. DNA of the CDR3: TGTGCCAGCAGCCGTACTAGTCCCCGCACAGATACGCAGTATTTT.

The rearrangement links TRBV11-2 to TRBJ1-1, with 7 bases fitting TRBD1. Germline trimming cut 4 bases from V and 0 bases from J; bases unmatched to any gene: 5. CDR1 is SGHAT, CDR2 FQNNGV, per germline. This CDR3 has 15 amino acids. CDR3 sequence reads: CASSSGQFMNTEAFF. The CDR3 DNA reads TGTGCCAGCAGCTCGGGACAGTTCATGAACACTGAAGCTTTCTTT.

This chain joins TRBV18 and TRBJ2-7; D gene uncertain. This CDR3 has 17 residues. V gave up 4 bases and J gave up 5 bases, with 24 bases separating them. CDR1 is KGHSH, CDR2 LQKENI, per germline. CDR3 sequence: CASSLQPARSTGNEQYF. The DNA of the CDR3 is TGTGCCAGCTCACTTCAACCGGCTCGCTCGACGGGTAACGAGCAGTACTTC.

The chain employs TRBV5-5 and TRBJ2-7, with TRBD2 matching over 8 bases. The length of the CDR3 is 14 residues. V gave up 4 bases and J gave up 0 bases; unmatched junction bases: 3. Per germline, CDR1 SGHKS and CDR2 YYEKEE (reference sequence). The CDR3 coding sequence is TGTGCCAGCAGCCCCCGGGGGGGCTCCTACGAGCAGTACTTC. Protein product: CASSPRGGSYEQYF.

This clone was seen just once. The gene calls are TRBV6-2 or TRBV6-3 and TRBJ2-3; 7 bases line up with TRBD1. The germline CDR1 and CDR2 sequences are MNHEY and SVGEGT. Germline trimming cut 6 bases from V and 7 bases from J; bases unmatched to any gene: 4. The CDR3 sequence is 12 residues long. In nucleotides, the CDR3 is TGTGCCAGCAGCCTACAGGGGAATACGCAGTATTTT. This sequence encodes CASSLQGNTQYF.